Listed below are T cell receptor beta chains from one sample, sequenced in a study of shared clonotypes between healthy human individuals. TCRdb's table, derived via immunoSEQ multiplex PCR, lists solely in-frame clones and lacks some. There are some 2 million clones in the sample; about 95% occur only once, and roughly 1% lies in the top ten. The sequencing input was naive CD8+ T cells sorted from blood. These receptors were obtained from a man younger than 35 in good health. CDR3s include the opening cysteine and the closing phenylalanine or tryptophan. D genes are given only for firm matches.

length: 15
J: TRBJ2-7
V: TRBV2
D: -
CDR3: CASSIDTSPSYEQYF

length: 14
J: TRBJ1-6
V: TRBV30
D: TRBD1
CDR3: CAWRLGDRMSPLHF

length: 11
J: TRBJ2-7
V: TRBV6-1
D: TRBD1
CDR3: CASSEGQGYYF

length: 15
J: TRBJ2-3
V: TRBV4-3
D: TRBD1
CDR3: CASSPRWTGPDTQYF

length: 14
J: TRBJ2-7
V: TRBV5-1
D: TRBD1
CDR3: CASSIGQGGYEQYF

length: 14
J: TRBJ2-1
V: TRBV9
D: -
CDR3: CASSVAGPYNEQFF

length: 16
J: TRBJ1-2
V: TRBV28
D: -
CDR3: CASTLGGEGTNYGYTF

length: 14
J: TRBJ2-7
V: TRBV13
D: TRBD1
CDR3: CASSSQGDTYEQYF

length: 16
J: TRBJ2-3
V: TRBV18
D: -
CDR3: CASSPEGVLGTDTQYF

length: 14
J: TRBJ2-3
V: TRBV7-2
D: TRBD1
CDR3: CASSSGQGTDTQYF

length: 14
J: TRBJ1-2
V: TRBV9
D: -
CDR3: CASSVGQAPYGYTF

length: 16
J: TRBJ1-1
V: TRBV19
D: TRBD1
CDR3: CASSSAIDRGDTEAFF

length: 15
J: TRBJ2-5
V: TRBV28
D: -
CDR3: CASSYGPGGEETQYF

length: 14
J: TRBJ2-7
V: TRBV6-6
D: TRBD2
CDR3: CASSYGRGHYEQYF

length: 12
J: TRBJ2-3
V: TRBV5-6
D: -
CDR3: CASSLEEDTQYF

length: 13
J: TRBJ1-2
V: TRBV13
D: -
CDR3: CASSLGSNYGYTF

length: 13
J: TRBJ1-2
V: TRBV4-3
D: -
CDR3: CASSQTQNYGYTF

length: 11
J: TRBJ2-1
V: TRBV5-6
D: -
CDR3: CASSSPTEQFF

length: 14
J: TRBJ1-5
V: TRBV6-5
D: -
CDR3: CASSYQRYNQPQHF

length: 16
J: TRBJ2-3
V: TRBV27
D: TRBD2
CDR3: CASKSLAGSSTDTQYF

length: 13
J: TRBJ1-3
V: TRBV6-5
D: -
CDR3: CASSSILGDTIYF

length: 12
J: TRBJ1-5
V: TRBV28
D: -
CDR3: CASGGGAQPQHF

length: 14
J: TRBJ2-6
V: TRBV2
D: -
CDR3: CASKAGDGANVLTF

length: 13
J: TRBJ2-4
V: TRBV28
D: -
CDR3: CASSVPWENIQYF

length: 14
J: TRBJ1-5
V: TRBV2
D: -
CDR3: CASSETLRGQPQHF

length: 13
J: TRBJ2-1
V: TRBV27
D: -
CDR3: CASSFSAYNEQFF

length: 15
J: TRBJ1-5
V: TRBV19
D: TRBD1
CDR3: CASSMNRGGNQPQHF

length: 17
J: TRBJ2-3
V: TRBV7-9
D: TRBD1
CDR3: CASSSWTGGVSTDTQYF

length: 17
J: TRBJ2-2
V: TRBV28
D: TRBD2
CDR3: CASSLGLAGANTGELFF

length: 13
J: TRBJ2-5
V: TRBV10-3
D: -
CDR3: CAISQGGQETQYF

length: 14
J: TRBJ2-1
V: TRBV18
D: -
CDR3: CASSPPGGRDEQFF

length: 20
J: TRBJ2-7
V: TRBV4-3
D: TRBD2
CDR3: CASSPYRTSGKVPLGDEQYF

length: 14
J: TRBJ2-7
V: TRBV7-9
D: TRBD1
CDR3: CASSRTGSSYEQYF

length: 13
J: TRBJ2-7
V: TRBV30
D: -
CDR3: CAWSVGNSYEQYF

length: 14
J: TRBJ2-7
V: TRBV4-1
D: -
CDR3: CASSQDDGSGEQYF

length: 16
J: TRBJ2-1
V: TRBV27
D: TRBD2
CDR3: CASSSLAGASYNEQFF

length: 15
J: TRBJ2-5
V: TRBV27
D: -
CDR3: CASSSRDNLQETQYF

length: 13
J: TRBJ2-7
V: TRBV6-5
D: TRBD1
CDR3: CASAPGGPYEQYF

length: 13
J: TRBJ2-7
V: TRBV28
D: TRBD1
CDR3: CATTGQVSYEQYF

length: 15
J: TRBJ2-3
V: TRBV27
D: -
CDR3: CASSLSLGGTDTQYF

length: 13
J: TRBJ2-7
V: TRBV7-9
D: -
CDR3: CASSGGGAREQYF

length: 15
J: TRBJ2-5
V: TRBV19
D: -
CDR3: CASSPPAAGQETQYF

length: 15
J: TRBJ2-3
V: TRBV6-1
D: TRBD2
CDR3: CASSEFWRERLTQYF

length: 16
J: TRBJ2-7
V: TRBV7-9
D: TRBD2
CDR3: CASSPGLAGDLGEQYF

length: 19
J: TRBJ1-2
V: TRBV6-1
D: TRBD1
CDR3: CASSEASGTEAYTYYGYTF

length: 12
J: TRBJ1-1
V: TRBV29-1
D: -
CDR3: CSVSSGGPEAFF

length: 14
J: TRBJ2-3
V: TRBV9
D: TRBD2
CDR3: CASSVGTTTDTQYF